The entry below gives a single T cell receptor (beta chain) sequence along with its context. This clonotype was recorded at least ten times. Its antigen is currently not known. Base qualities are missing; no much larger clone stands one base away. Interpreted using the paper, the time point label stands for: newly diagnosed GD, antithyroid drugs for less than 3 months. For both TCR sequencing and RNA sequencing, RNA was extracted from PBMCs using TRIzol. The diagnosis of Graves' disease was made according to American Thyroid Association guidelines. Recruitment of patients was carried out at an endocrinology department in Xi'an, China. From each patient, 8 to 10 milliliters of peripheral blood was collected into an EDTA anticoagulant tube. PBMCs were isolated by Ficoll Paque Plus density gradient separation without further T cell sorting. An Agilent 2100 Bioanalyzer and agarose gel were used to assess RNA quality, and a NanoDrop 2000 was used to measure RNA concentration.

These data are taken from a study of regulatory T cells in long-lasting Graves disease (dated by TCRdb to about 2021). The study in broad terms: In the newly diagnosed Graves' disease group, patients had been taking antithyroid drugs for less than 3 months. The study was registered as a clinical trial and conducted in China. Peripheral blood TCR sequencing and RNA sequencing compared persistent Graves' disease patients with newly diagnosed Graves' disease patients. A total of roughly 35 samples were covered by TCR sequencing, comprising approximately 13 persistent and roughly 20 newly diagnosed Graves' disease patients. What the authors observed across the whole study: Compared with newly diagnosed patients, persistent Graves' disease patients had lower TCR Shannon entropy and fewer highly expanded clones, which suggests clonal expansion. Only peripheral blood was studied, because thyroid tissue, the primary lesion, was inaccessible. Only the TCR beta chain was sequenced and analyzed. The authors acknowledged the small sample size as a limitation that may reduce accuracy. Persistent patients shared more public clonotypes among themselves (around 2,500) than newly diagnosed patients did (approximately 870).

Library method: multiplex PCR. Instrument used: Illumina HiSeq 4000. iRepertoire HTBI primers and Arm-PCR amplification of CDR3 regions were used to construct TCR beta libraries. PCR products were gel purified before sequencing. The paper's processing steps were these. Across samples, 62 TRBV and 14 TRBJ segments were identified and used for gene usage analysis of CDR3 amino acid clonotypes. COPE and FqMerger were used to merge the filtered high-quality paired reads into contigs. BLAST was used to align contigs to the IMGT TRBV, TRBD and TRBJ reference genes, and CDR3 was defined following IMGT. Highly expanded clones were defined as clonotypes with a frequency above 0.1%. Shannon entropy was used to measure repertoire diversity, and the Gini coefficient was used to measure V-J evenness. Public clonotypes were defined as clonotypes shared by more than one individual. The public reads were reprocessed in TCRdb via fastp at Q25 and MiXCR, keeping in-frame beta chains. Rows are combined by CDR3 protein, so each entry shows the most common genes and DNA. TCRdb's processing, not the study's, gives the V and J calls here. Recorded for this sample are 400,000 to 450,000 distinct CDR3 sequences; about 16% of them occurred a single time. Approximately 15% of the sample belongs to the ten largest clones.

A further study also used this sample, focusing on T cells in Graves' hyperthyroidism and ophthalmopathy. The second study also describes: Graves' hyperthyroidism was defined as stable when no progression to ophthalmopathy occurred over 18 months of follow-up. Hyperthyroidism patients were newly diagnosed, had a disease duration of under 2 months, and were aged 18 to 65 years. Exclusion was applied to patients with uncontrolled infections, other autoimmune diseases, pregnancy or lactation. Diagnoses were based on clinical symptoms, serum thyroxine and TRAb, thyroid ultrasound and orbital computed tomography. A first-round RT-PCR of the TCR CDR3 used the HTBI primer set with the Qiagen OneStep RT-PCR kit. Most expanded thyroid clonotypes (frequency above 0.001) were also found in blood, which suggests that blood repertoires may mirror thyroid immune responses. A model built on a 13 V-J signature distinguished ophthalmopathy from stable hyperthyroidism, reaching 85% to 90% sensitivity and around 82% specificity in cross-validation and 80%/75% in testing. In validation, the model predicted progression to ophthalmopathy with approximately 71% sensitivity and approximately 78% specificity, a median of around six months before onset. To identify TCR V-J signatures that set the groups apart, the researchers used a discovery cohort of 100 or so patients, made up of around 42 with Graves' ophthalmopathy and 57 with stable Graves' hyperthyroidism. Whether ophthalmopathy could be predicted prospectively was tested in an independent validation cohort made up of roughly 19 hyperthyroidism patients plus 17 patients who later progressed to ophthalmopathy. For training and testing, the 110 or so patients in the discovery cohort were randomly divided in a 7:3 ratio. Thyroid tissue and blood T-cell repertoires from more than five Graves' hyperthyroidism patients were also compared in the study. After sampling, hyperthyroidism patients received methimazole starting at 30 mg daily, and ophthalmopathy patients received high-dose intravenous methylprednisolone. The libraries were constructed in a second round of multiplex PCR and then size-selected and purified. Libraries were sequenced paired-end with 100 bp reads on an Illumina HiSeq2000. SOAPnuke was used to process the raw data, with reads discarded if the reads contained adapters or uncalled bases, had a mean Phred below 15, or lacked an exact constant-primer or identifier match. COPE v1.2.5 was used to merge high-quality paired reads, and clonotypes were defined as unique nucleotide sequences. MiTCR v1.1 was used to align clonotypes to the IMGT TRBV, TRBD and TRBJ reference segments. Analysis was restricted to V-J combinations with a frequency above 0.0001, which covered over 98% of repertoires. A TCS score was defined as the ratio between F50 (clonal expansion) and ExV (chaos), using BLOSUM62-based TCRdist between CDR3 peptides within each V-J. Welch's t-statistics and random forest reduced roughly 530 V-J features to around 14, which were used in a naive Bayes classifier (R e1071). Sample size was not statistically predetermined, and investigators were not blinded to group allocation. The paper describes TCR Vbeta CDR3 sequencing of fewer than 150 peripheral blood samples, made up of roughly 40 ophthalmopathy patients, more than 70 hyperthyroidism patients and roughly 17 progressor patients.

The specimen was peripheral blood mononuclear cells (PBMCs), collected at new diagnosis, from a patient treated with antithyroid drugs. The TCR sequence derives from a young woman with Graves disease. Donor details come from another sample of the same person, matched by shared clones.

The CDR3 here reads CASSLDGLGLAGGSSYNEQFF. The sequenced DNA is TGTGCCAGCAGCTTAGATGGCTTAGGACTAGCGGGAGGAAGCTCCTACAATGAGCAGTTCTTC. The rearrangement combines TRBV11-2 with TRBJ2-1, and TRBD2 matches 14 of the central bases. V and J are trimmed by 0 bases and 0 bases, and the gene matches miss 10 bases of the junction. The CDR3 covers 21 residues, taking in both the cysteine and the phenylalanine. Only the CDR3 part of the read is kept: 63 bases, read in frame from the first base. The germline V gene provides CDR1 SGHAT and CDR2 FQNNGV.